The 28 T cell receptor beta chains below all came from one sample that was sequenced in a study. TCRdb re-analysed the 5' RACE reads in MiXCR, keeping a single row per CDR3 protein. The sample lists about 57,000 distinct CDR3 sequences, 25% to 35% occurring once. Sequencing was performed on tumor-infiltrating memory CD4+ T cells sorted from the breast tumor. The sample's subset: memory CD4+ T cells, CD4+CD45RO+CD25-. The receptors come from a female donor with breast cancer.

Concerning this clonotype itself: This CDR3 fails to terminate in the conserved phenylalanine or tryptophan, so it likely reflects a read error. The chain is built from TRBV20-1 and TRBJ2-6; no definite D call. Trimming removed 3 bases at V and 4 bases at J, with 7 bases between. From germline, CDR1 is DFQATT and CDR2 SNEGSKA (reference sequence). This CDR3 has 13 amino acids. Here the CDR3 DNA reads TGCAGTGCTAGGGCTTCCGGGGCCAACGTCCTGACTCTC. Protein product: CSARASGANVLTL.

This clonotype was recorded at least ten times. The chain joins TRBV7-9 to TRBJ2-1, with 14 bases aligning to TRBD2. The CDR3 contains 15 residues. Germline V CDR1 and CDR2: SEHNR, FQNEAQ (reference sequence). Unmatched junction bases numbered 6, after V lost 5 bases and J lost 9 bases. CDR3 bases: TGTGCCAGCAGCCCACCGGGACTAGCGGGAGTTGAGCAGTTCTTC. Amino acid sequence: CASSPPGLAGVEQFF. Full variable domain (remainder filled in from reference TRBV7-9 and TRBJ2-1): DTGVSQNPRHKITKRGQNVTFRCDPISEHNRLYWYRQTLGQGPEFLTYFQNEAQLEKSRLLSDRFSAERPKGSFSTLEIQRTEQGDSAMYLCASSPPGLAGVEQFFGPGTRLTVL.

On this clonotype: One end of the junction fails to match germline, which may point to a read error. The V and J genes are TRBV5-1 and TRBJ1-1; tentatively, D is TRBD1 (6 bases). Germline CDR1 and CDR2: SGHRS and YFSETQ. The CDR3 runs to 13 residues. The CDR3 DNA is TGCGCCAGCAGCGAAGATACAGGGCTGCATGCTCTCTTT. Translation: CASSEDTGLHALF.

The genes are TRBV5-1 and TRBJ2-1; 8 nucleotides align to TRBD1. CDR1 and CDR2 from the germline V gene are SGHRS and YFSETQ. V trimming: 5 bases; J trimming: 0 bases; junction bases outside the gene matches: 7. The CDR3 covers 16 residues. CDR3: CASRPTTGASYNEQFF. CDR3 nucleotides: TGCGCCAGCAGACCGACGACAGGGGCCTCCTACAATGAGCAGTTCTTC.

This clonotype came up many times. V gene TRBV5-1 combines with J gene TRBJ2-3; D not resolved. This CDR3 spans 11 amino acids. V was trimmed by 3 bases and J by 7 bases, leaving 6 bases between them. Germline CDR1 is SGHRS and CDR2 is YFSETQ. For the CDR3, the DNA is TGCGCCAGCAGCTCCTCGAATACGCAGTATTTT. As protein: CASSSSNTQYF. Supplemented by reference TRBV5-1 and TRBJ2-3, the full variable domain reads KAGVTQTPRYLIKTRGQQVTLSCSPISGHRSVSWYQQTPGQGLQFLFEYFSETQRNKGNFPGRFSGRQFSNSRSEMNVSTLELGDSALYLCASSSSNTQYFGPGTRLTVL.

This clonotype has a handful of counts. The rearrangement joins TRBV10-3 to TRBJ2-5; 7 bases fit TRBD2. The V segment lost 8 bases and the J segment 3 bases; nucleotides outside the gene matches: 3. Germline CDR1 reads ENHRY; CDR2 reads SYGVKD. There are 12 residues in the CDR3. The CDR3 DNA sequence: TGTGCCATCGGCGGGGGAGAAGAGACCCAGTACTTC. Protein: CAIGGGEETQYF.

The genes are TRBV20-1 and TRBJ2-1; D is possibly TRBD1 (6 bases). Trimming left V 3 bases short and J 0 bases short, with 9 bases between. The germline gives CDR1 DFQATT, CDR2 SNEGSKA (reference sequence). The CDR3 extends over 14 amino acids. The CDR3 DNA follows: TGCAGTGCTAGTAGGGACAACTCCTACAATGAGCAGTTCTTC. This encodes CSASRDNSYNEQFF.

Only a few counts were recorded for this clonotype. The DNA for the CDR3 is TGCAGCGTTGCAGGGGGTCGGAATCAGCCCCAGCATTTT. Its protein product is CSVAGGRNQPQHF. This chain joins TRBV29-1 and TRBJ1-5; TRBD1 agrees at 7 bases. V lost 4 bases and J lost 4; bases outside the gene matches: 4. Germline V gene sequence: CDR1 SQVTM, CDR2 ANQGSEA. The CDR3 runs to 13 residues.

This clonotype was detected only a few times. The chain has TRBV29-1 and TRBJ2-5; no clear D gene. V dropped 2 bases and J dropped 4 bases, with 8 bases sitting between them. Germline values: CDR1 SQVTM, CDR2 ANQGSEA. This CDR3 is 12 amino acids long. CDR3 sequence: CSVEPSGETQYF. CDR3 coding DNA: TGCAGCGTTGAACCTTCGGGAGAGACCCAGTACTTC.

This chain joins TRBV15 and TRBJ2-4; unclear D gene. Trimming stripped 4 bases from V and 6 bases from J, with 13 bases between. CDR3 length: 14 residues. Looked up from germline, CDR1 is LNHNV and CDR2 is YYDKDF (reference sequence). CDR3 nucleotide sequence: TGTGCCACCAGCAACCCCTCCCGAATAAACATTCAGTACTTC. It translates to CATSNPSRINIQYF.

This clonotype occurred once. J is TRBJ1-1 and V is TRBV11-2, with a tentative D call TRBD1 (6 bases). The CDR3 has 13 amino acids. V was trimmed by 5 bases and J by 7 bases, leaving 14 bases between them. Germline CDR1 reads SGHAT; CDR2 reads FQNNGV. CDR3: CASSPGDRNEAFF. In DNA form, the CDR3 reads TGTGCCAGCAGCCCTGGCGACAGGAATGAAGCTTTCTTT.

The table lists this clonotype with many counts. The rearrangement links TRBV20-1 to TRBJ2-3, with a possible D match to TRBD2 (6 bases). The V end was cut by 6 bases, the J end by 4 bases, with 20 bases between. Germline lookup yields CDR1 DFQATT and CDR2 SNEGSKA (reference sequence). The CDR3 consists of 15 residues. The CDR3 coding sequence is TGCAGTGCGGCCCCCTTCACCGGAGGGTCAGATACGCAGTATTTT. It is translated as CSAAPFTGGSDTQYF.

The sample holds a few counts of this clonotype. The chain uses TRBV29-1 and TRBJ2-3; 7 positions match TRBD2. This CDR3 spans 14 amino acids. From germline, CDR1 is SQVTM and CDR2 ANQGSEA. Losses at the gene ends were 3 bases for V and 4 bases for J; bases not matched to a gene: 7. The CDR3 coding sequence is TGCAGCGTTGATTTGGCGGGAGAAGCAGATACGCAGTATTTT. Translating it yields CSVDLAGEADTQYF.

Of note for this clonotype: The junction differs from germline at one of its ends, possibly a read error. The chain carries TRBV5-5 and TRBJ2-1; D is ambiguous. Germline V gene lookup returns CDR1 SGHKS and CDR2 YYEKEE (reference sequence). The CDR3 is made up of 11 amino acids. The CDR3: CASNLDAHQFF. The CDR3 bases are TGTGCCAGCAACTTGGACGCCCATCAGTTCTTC.

This clonotype was observed a few times. This chain joins TRBV20-1 and TRBJ2-7; the match to TRBD1 covers 8 bases. V dropped 8 bases and J dropped 5; count of bases not matched to a gene: 8. Germline CDR1 DFQATT, CDR2 SNEGSKA (reference sequence). There are 12 residues in the CDR3. CDR3 sequence (DNA): TGCAGTCAGGACAGGGTTACCAACGAGCAGTACTTC. Translating gives CSQDRVTNEQYF.

This rearrangement joins TRBV6-5 to TRBJ1-5; no clear D. The CDR3 extends over 13 amino acids. Germline V gives CDR1 MNHEY, CDR2 SVGAGI. Between the trimmed V and J ends, which lost 2 bases and 14 bases, there was a span of 16 bases. The CDR3 region has the DNA TGTGCCAGCAGTTACGCTAGAGGAGGGATTGAGCATTTT. This sequence encodes CASSYARGGIEHF.

This clonotype was picked up a small number of times. This sequence joins TRBV20-1 and TRBJ2-1, with 13 nucleotides matching TRBD2. Germline CDR1 is DFQATT and CDR2 is SNEGSKA (reference sequence). The CDR3 spans 14 residues. The J segment lost 8 bases and the V segment lost 3 bases, leaving 4 bases of the junction unmatched. The CDR3 here is CSARGLAGTDEQFF. The CDR3 nucleotides are TGCAGTGCTAGGGGACTAGCGGGAACGGATGAGCAGTTCTTC.

This CDR3 is CASSDGTLRGKFF. Here the CDR3 DNA reads TGTGCCAGCAGTGATGGGACACTCAGAGGGAAGTTCTTC. V and J are TRBV6-1 and TRBJ2-1; D may be TRBD1 (6 bases). Per the germline V gene, CDR1 is MNHNS and CDR2 is SASEGT. V dropped 3 bases and J dropped 14 bases, with 17 bases sitting between them. CDR3 length: 13 residues.

The chain uses TRBV3-1 and TRBJ2-1; D may be TRBD1 (6 bases). V gave up 3 bases and J gave up 3 bases, with 12 bases separating them. The germline V gene encodes CDR1 LGHDT and CDR2 YNNKEL (reference sequence). The CDR3 has 15 residues. This CDR3 reads CASSHRGPSYNEQFF. The CDR3 DNA is TGTGCCAGCAGCCACAGGGGCCCTAGCTACAATGAGCAGTTCTTC.

This clonotype was counted only a few times. In DNA form, the CDR3 reads TGTGCCAGCAGCTTAAGTTTTCTGGGCTGGGAAAACATTCAGTACTTC. Amino acid sequence: CASSLSFLGWENIQYF. The gene calls are TRBV7-2 and TRBJ2-4; D not certain. Germline CDR1 is SGHTA and CDR2 is FQGNSA. The V end was cut by 2 bases, the J end by 5 bases, with 16 bases between. CDR3 size: 16 residues.

This clonotype was detected ten times or more. The chain recombines TRBV11-3 with TRBJ2-7; TRBD2 matches at 8 bases. CDR3 length: 16 amino acids. With V trimmed by 6 bases and J by 2 bases, 12 bases remained unmatched. CDR1 and CDR2 from the germline V gene are SGHNT and YENEEA. CDR3 in amino acids: CASSWSSGVLPYEQYF. The CDR3 DNA sequence: TGTGCCAGCAGTTGGAGTAGCGGGGTCCTGCCCTACGAGCAGTACTTC. Complete variable domain (other parts from reference TRBV11-3 and TRBJ2-7): EAGVVQSPRYKIIEKKQPVAFWCNPISGHNTLYWYLQNLGQGPELLIRYENEEAVDDSQLPKDRFSAERLKGVDSTLKIQPAELGDSAVYLCASSWSSGVLPYEQYFGPGTRLTVT.

About this clonotype itself: At one end the junction does not follow the germline gene, possibly because of a read error. This chain joins TRBV7-7 and TRBJ2-2, with a tentative D call TRBD1 (5 bases). From germline, CDR1 is SSHAT and CDR2 FNYEAQ (reference sequence). The CDR3 totals 11 residues. The CDR3 sequence is CASSRDGELFF. The CDR3 DNA reads as TGTGCTAGCAGCAGGGACGGGGAGCTGTTTTTT. The complete variable domain, with remaining parts taken from reference TRBV7-7 and TRBJ2-2, reads GAGVSQSPRYKVTKRGQDVTLRCDPISSHATLYWYQQALGQGPEFLTYFNYEAQPDKSGLPSDRFSAERPEGSISTLTIQRTEQRDSAMYRCASSRDGELFFGEGSRLTVL.

This chain links TRBV6-2 or TRBV6-3 with TRBJ1-5, with 7 bases aligning to TRBD1. Germline CDR1 reads MNHEY; CDR2 reads SVGEGT. The V segment lost 5 bases and the J segment 7 bases; nucleotides outside the gene matches: 5. This CDR3 is built from 13 residues. CDR3 DNA sequence: TGTGCCAGCAGTGACAGGGATCGACAGCCCCAGCATTTT. Translating it yields CASSDRDRQPQHF.

This sequence joins TRBV4-2 and TRBJ1-6; D not resolved. The length of the CDR3 is 13 residues. Trimming took 2 bases from V and 8 from J, leaving 7 bases between them. The germline V gene has CDR1 LGHNA and CDR2 YNFKEQ. In DNA, the CDR3 is TGTGCCAGCAGCCAATTTATGGATTCACCCCTCCACTTT. It yields the protein CASSQFMDSPLHF.

Only a few counts were recorded for this clonotype. The chain joins TRBV20-1 to TRBJ2-3; tentatively, D is TRBD1 or TRBD2 (8 bases each). The CDR3 contains 17 residues. The germline CDR1 and CDR2 sequences are DFQATT and SNEGSKA (reference sequence). Trimming took 3 bases from V and 1 from J, leaving 20 bases between them. This CDR3 is CSARGQEGGGRTDTQYF. The CDR3 bases are TGCAGTGCTAGGGGACAGGAGGGCGGGGGGCGCACAGATACGCAGTATTTT.

This clonotype came up a few times. The V gene is TRBV7-8, the J gene TRBJ1-5; no definite D call. The CDR3 has 16 residues. The germline gives CDR1 SGHVS, CDR2 FQNEAQ. The V and J ends lost 2 bases and 2 bases respectively, with 13 bases between them. In nucleotides, the CDR3 is TGTGCCAGCAGCTTAAGCCAACTATGGCGCAATCAGCCCCAGCATTTT. This translates into CASSLSQLWRNQPQHF.

This sequence joins TRBV5-4 and TRBJ2-7, with D perhaps matching TRBD2 (7 bases). CDR1 and CDR2 from the germline V gene are SGHNT and YYREEE (reference sequence). CDR3 length: 14 amino acids. Trimming took off 1 base at V and 6 bases at J, with 14 bases between the two ends. DNA for the CDR3: TGTGCCAGCAGCTTGACCGGGGAGGGGGGCGAGCAGTACTTC. Protein: CASSLTGEGGEQYF.

This clonotype was counted at least ten times. This sequence joins TRBV5-5 and TRBJ1-5; D is perhaps TRBD1 (5 bases). This CDR3 is 13 amino acids long. V lost 2 bases to trimming and J lost 9 bases, with 12 bases between them. CDR1 is SGHKS, CDR2 YYEKEE, per germline (reference sequence). In DNA, the CDR3 is TGTGCCAGCAGCTTCGACGCAACAGGGCCCCAGCATTTT. Its protein is CASSFDATGPQHF.